Below are 19 T cell receptor beta chains sequenced from a single sample in a study of naive and memory T cell subsets. Two oligonucleotides, mixed equimolar, formed the beta constant-region primer covering TRBC1 and TRBC2. MiXCR was run by TCRdb on the UMI-ligation and nested PCR reads, yielding one entry per CDR3 protein. The top ten clones hold 65% to 90% of a sample with several thousand distinct CDR3 sequences, 7.2% of them seen once. What was sequenced was CD4+ TEMRA cells from blood. Subset: effector memory re-expressing CD45RA, CD45RA+ CD27-. These receptors were taken from a human donor in good health.

Details on this clonotype: With a much larger clone just one base away, this may be a read error. The chain joins TRBV6-2 or TRBV6-3 to TRBJ2-1, with D unclear. Trimming removed 7 bases from V and 8 bases from J, with 18 bases in between. This CDR3 is 14 amino acids long. Germline V gives CDR1 MNHEY, CDR2 SVGEGT. The CDR3: CASKVIVAVDEQFF. CDR3 DNA: TGTGCCAGCAAGGTGATAGTAGCCGTGGATGAGCAGTTCTTC.

The rearrangement uses TRBV29-1 and TRBJ2-1; D may be TRBD1 (5 bases). CDR1 and CDR2 from the germline V gene are SQVTM and ANQGSEA. Deletions cut 3 bases from V and 0 bases from J, with 12 bases between. The CDR3 sequence is 15 residues long. CDR3 region: CSVDSGAGSYNEQFF. The DNA of the CDR3 is TGCAGCGTTGATAGTGGGGCTGGCTCCTACAATGAGCAGTTCTTC.

This clonotype was recorded a few times. The gene calls are TRBV6-5 and TRBJ2-7; 7 positions match TRBD1. The J segment lost 0 bases and the V segment lost 5 bases, leaving 7 bases of the junction unmatched. Germline assignment: CDR1 MNHEY and CDR2 SVGAGI. The CDR3 length is 15 residues. Here the CDR3 reads CASSPTGTASYEQYF. The CDR3 coding sequence is TGTGCCAGCAGTCCGACCGGGACAGCCTCCTACGAGCAGTACTTC.

In its sample, this clonotype was seen a few times. V gene TRBV5-5 combines with J gene TRBJ1-1; a weak D match, TRBD1 (5 bases). This CDR3 has 15 residues. Per the germline V gene, CDR1 is SGHKS and CDR2 is YYEKEE (reference sequence). Trimming stripped 4 bases from V and 1 base from J, with 14 bases between. CDR3 residues: CASSTGLRTNTEAFF. CDR3 nucleotide sequence: TGTGCCAGCAGCACAGGACTGCGGACGAACACTGAAGCTTTCTTT.

The chain joins TRBV6-2 or TRBV6-3 to TRBJ1-1; D unclear. The CDR3 length is 14 residues. In germline, CDR1 is MNHEY, CDR2 SVGEGT. V was cut by 8 bases and J by 1 base, with 14 bases left in between. CDR3 sequence (DNA): TGTGCCAGCTGCGAGAAGACGGGGAACACTGAAGCTTTCTTT. It specifies CASCEKTGNTEAFF.

The sample holds many counts of this clonotype. The V gene is TRBV29-1, the J gene TRBJ2-7; unclear D gene. Trimming stripped 2 bases from V and 3 bases from J, with 14 bases between. The CDR3 is 14 amino acids. CDR1 is SQVTM, CDR2 ANQGSEA, per germline. CDR3 region: CSVELTALGYEQYF. CDR3 nucleotides: TGCAGCGTTGAATTGACCGCCCTCGGCTACGAGCAGTACTTC.

This clonotype showed up just a few times. The genes are TRBV30 and TRBJ2-7; D may be TRBD1 (7 bases). The CDR3 runs to 13 residues. Germline CDR1 is GTSNPN and CDR2 is SVGIG (reference sequence). Trimming shortened V by 4 bases and J by 6 bases, and 16 bases separated the two germline ends. The CDR3 spells CAWMGRGAGEQYF. DNA for the CDR3: TGTGCCTGGATGGGCAGGGGGGCTGGCGAGCAGTACTTC.

This clonotype showed up many times. The chain recombines TRBV20-1 with TRBJ2-5; 7 bases agree with TRBD2. With 6 bases clipped from V and 0 bases from J, the junction kept 7 bases outside the gene matches. The CDR3 extends over 14 amino acids. The germline V gene has CDR1 DFQATT and CDR2 SNEGSKA (reference sequence). The CDR3 bases are TGCAGTGCAAGACTAGCAGGGTACCAAGAGACCCAGTACTTC. This translates into CSARLAGYQETQYF.

This clonotype was counted many times. The rearrangement links TRBV5-6 to TRBJ2-3, with no clear D. The CDR3 spans 14 residues. Germline V gene lookup returns CDR1 SGHDT and CDR2 YYEEEE. Trimming stripped 0 bases from V and 1 base from J, with 6 bases between. Here the CDR3 reads CASSLGQRTDTQYF. The CDR3 nucleotides are TGTGCCAGCAGCTTGGGCCAGCGCACAGATACGCAGTATTTT.

J is TRBJ2-3 and V is TRBV11-2, with a possible D match to TRBD2 (6 bases). The V end was cut by 1 base, the J end by 4 bases, with 9 bases between. The length of the CDR3 is 14 residues. From germline, CDR1 is SGHAT and CDR2 FQNNGV. CDR3 residues: CASSLAGDPDTQYF. The CDR3 nucleotides are TGTGCCAGCAGCTTAGCGGGAGATCCAGATACGCAGTATTTT.

This clonotype appeared many times. The chain links TRBV5-4 to TRBJ2-7; D unclear. The V end lost 0 bases, the J end lost 3 bases, and 1 base lay between the germline ends. Germline-derived CDR1 and CDR2 are SGHNT and YYREEE (reference sequence). The CDR3 runs to 11 residues. CDR3 protein: CASSLGYEQYF. The CDR3 nucleotides read TGTGCCAGCAGCTTGGGCTACGAGCAGTACTTC.

This clonotype is medium-sized (0.01 to 0.1%) by share. The rearrangement joins TRBV27 to TRBJ2-6; D is unclear. This CDR3 contains 18 residues. V was cut by 3 bases and J by 2 bases, with 17 bases left in between. Per germline, CDR1 MNHEY and CDR2 SMNVEV (reference sequence). The chain's CDR3 is CASSFVTAISAGANVLTF. The CDR3 DNA is TGTGCCAGCAGTTTTGTAACAGCAATTTCAGCTGGGGCCAACGTCCTGACTTTC.

This clonotype was counted many times. This chain connects TRBV28 to TRBJ2-7; D might be TRBD1 (5 bases). CDR1 is MDHEN and CDR2 is SYDVKM in the germline V gene. This CDR3 has 15 residues. Trimming shortened V by 5 bases and J by 0 bases, and 14 bases separated the two germline ends. Written as DNA, the CDR3 is TGTGCCAGCAGTCCAGGGTTTTCGAGCTCCTACGAGCAGTACTTC. It is translated as CASSPGFSSSYEQYF.

Ten or more counts support this clonotype. CDR3 nucleotide sequence: TGTGCCAGCAGACCAGGGATTTCCTACGAGCAGTACTTC. It encodes CASRPGISYEQYF. The chain is built from TRBV11-2 and TRBJ2-7; D might be TRBD1 (5 bases). The CDR3 is 13 amino acids. Germline lookup yields CDR1 SGHAT and CDR2 FQNNGV. V was pared by 6 bases and J by 1 base, with 10 bases between.

This clonotype occurred many times. The V and J genes are TRBV28 and TRBJ2-4; 7 bases are shared with TRBD2. CDR1 is MDHEN and CDR2 is SYDVKM in the germline V gene. J lost 7 bases, V lost 6 bases, and 9 bases had no gene match. The CDR3 spans 14 residues. The DNA for the CDR3 is TGTGCCAGCAGGGGGGGGGGTGGTCGCAACATTCAGTACTTC. The encoded protein is CASRGGGGRNIQYF.

As for this clonotype: The junction departs from the called germline gene at one end, perhaps through a read error. The CDR3 spells CDSSSYRDSKETQYF. CDR3 nucleotide sequence: TGTGACAGCAGTTCATACCGGGACAGCAAAGAGACCCAGTACTTC. The chain carries TRBV7-9 and TRBJ2-5; 7 bases are a match to TRBD1. Germline CDR1 reads SEHNR; CDR2 reads FQNEAQ (reference sequence). The CDR3 sequence is 15 residues long.

A word on this clonotype: It may be a read error: a sequence one base away is much more abundant. The V gene is TRBV5-6, the J gene TRBJ2-7, with 8 bases lining up with TRBD1. CDR1 is SGHDT and CDR2 is YYEEEE in the germline V gene. The CDR3 runs to 16 residues. Trimming removed 2 bases from V and 0 bases from J; junction bases left unmatched: 7. CDR3 coding DNA: TGTGCCAGCAGCTTACCGACAGGGGTTAGCTCCTACGAGCAGTACTTC. Translating gives CASSLPTGVSSYEQYF.

The sample holds a few counts of this clonotype. The chain combines TRBV7-7 with TRBJ2-1; D unclear. From germline, CDR1 is SSHAT and CDR2 FNYEAQ (reference sequence). The CDR3 has 13 residues. V lost 5 bases to trimming and J lost 10 bases, with 15 bases between them. CDR3 DNA: TGTGCCAGCAGCCCTGGGCTTGTCGGCGAGCAGTTCTTC. This codes for CASSPGLVGEQFF.

This chain connects TRBV5-1 to TRBJ2-7, with D perhaps TRBD1 (5 bases). In germline, CDR1 is SGHRS, CDR2 YFSETQ. V shed 3 bases and J shed 0 bases, with 13 bases lying between them. This CDR3 is built from 15 residues. CDR3: CASSWGPNPSYEQYF. As DNA, the CDR3 is TGCGCCAGCAGCTGGGGCCCTAACCCCTCCTACGAGCAGTACTTC. Looking up the rest from reference TRBV5-1 and TRBJ2-7 gives the full variable domain: KAGVTQTPRYLIKTRGQQVTLSCSPISGHRSVSWYQQTPGQGLQFLFEYFSETQRNKGNFPGRFSGRQFSNSRSEMNVSTLELGDSALYLCASSWGPNPSYEQYFGPGTRLTVT.